What follows are 17 T cell receptor beta chains derived from one specimen sequenced in a study of T-cell reconstitution after alpha-beta-depleted transplantation in children. A TCRbeta library incorporating unique molecular identifiers was prepared. MiXCR was run by TCRdb on the PCR reads, yielding one entry per CDR3 protein. The sample shows about 300,000 distinct CDR3 sequences, around 9.1% of them seen only once. The sequenced sample was PBMCs, obtained before TCRalphabeta/CD19-depleted stem cell transplant. These receptors all come from a boy younger than two with acute myeloid leukemia, due to receive a stem cell transplant.

About this clonotype itself: This may be a read error: a much more frequent sequence differs by one nucleotide. The gene calls are TRBV4-2 and TRBJ2-3; TRBD2 is a possible D gene (6 bases). The CDR3 has 16 residues. Looked up from germline, CDR1 is LGHNA and CDR2 is YNFKEQ. The CDR3 region has the DNA TGCGCCAGCAGCCCGGTCTTAGCGGCGGCCACAGATACGCAGTATTTT. Translation: CASSPVLAAATDTQYF.

Many counts were recorded for this clonotype. The rearrangement uses TRBV7-2 and TRBJ2-7, with 9 bases fitting TRBD2. CDR1 is SGHTA and CDR2 is FQGNSA in the germline V gene. The CDR3 extends over 15 amino acids. The junction had 10 bases not matched to a gene; V was cut back by 4 bases and J by 6 bases. DNA of the CDR3: TGTGCCAGCAGCTCAATGGCTAGCGGGAATCTCGAGCAGTACTTC. Translation gives CASSSMASGNLEQYF. Based on the CDR3 plus reference TRBV7-2 and TRBJ2-7, the full variable domain is GAGVSQSPSNKVTEKGKDVELRCDPISGHTALYWYRQSLGQGLEFLIYFQGNSAPDKSGLPSDRFSAERTGGSVSTLTIQRTQQEDSAVYLCASSSMASGNLEQYFGPGTRLTVT.

This clonotype has ten or more counts. In DNA, the CDR3 is TGTGCCACCAGCAGAGATTGGGAGGAGGGTACCTCCTACAATGAGCAGTTCTTC. Residues: CATSRDWEEGTSYNEQFF. The chain uses TRBV15 and TRBJ2-1, with a possible D match to TRBD2 (6 bases). The germline V and J ends were trimmed by 0 bases and 0 bases, with 15 bases remaining between them. CDR3 length: 18 amino acids. CDR1 and CDR2 from the germline V gene are LNHNV and YYDKDF (reference sequence).

This clonotype was counted many times. The germline gene is not matched at one end of the junction; a read error may be the cause. The genes are TRBV6-1 and TRBJ1-1; tentative D call: TRBD1 (5 bases). CDR3 length equals 13 residues. Per germline, CDR1 MNHNS and CDR2 SASEGT. The CDR3 nucleotides read TGTGCCAGCATTGAAGGGGTTACGCCTGAAGCTTTCTTT. Its protein product is CASIEGVTPEAFF.

This clonotype was observed many times. The rearrangement links TRBV5-1 to TRBJ2-3; the D is unclear. V was pared by 0 bases and J by 3 bases, with 8 bases between. CDR3 length equals 14 residues. CDR1 SGHRS and CDR2 YFSETQ come from the germline V gene. CDR3 sequence: CASSLVGRTDTQYF. Written as DNA, the CDR3 is TGCGCCAGCAGCTTGGTGGGTCGGACAGATACGCAGTATTTT.

This clonotype was seen many times. The chain recombines TRBV6-5 with TRBJ2-7; D is possibly TRBD1 (5 bases). V was cut by 2 bases and J by 0 bases, with 5 bases left in between. The CDR3 sequence is 13 residues long. The V gene's germline CDR1 is MNHEY and CDR2 SVGAGI. CDR3 nucleotide sequence: TGTGCCAGCAGTTACACAGGCTCCTACGAGCAGTACTTC. Its translation is CASSYTGSYEQYF.

In its sample, this clonotype was seen many times. This rearrangement joins TRBV5-5 to TRBJ2-7; 10 nucleotides agree with TRBD1. The germline V gene has CDR1 SGHKS and CDR2 YYEKEE (reference sequence). Trimming cost V 1 base and J 7 bases; bases outside gene matches: 11. The CDR3 is 16 residues long. DNA for the CDR3: TGTGCCAGCAGCTTGTTTTCCGGGACAGGGGTGAGGGAGCAGTACTTC. Translating gives CASSLFSGTGVREQYF.

Only a few counts were recorded for this clonotype. The rearrangement uses TRBV5-1 and TRBJ1-4, with D possibly matching TRBD1 (5 bases). Looked up from germline, CDR1 is SGHRS and CDR2 is YFSETQ. V was shortened by 0 bases and J by 5 bases, with 14 bases between the two germline ends. The CDR3 spans 16 residues. The CDR3 is CASSLASGDMNEKLFF. CDR3 DNA: TGCGCCAGCAGCTTGGCCTCGGGGGATATGAATGAAAAACTGTTTTTT.

This clonotype has at least ten counts. The J gene is TRBJ1-2, the V gene TRBV28; TRBD1 agrees at 7 bases. Germline values: CDR1 MDHEN, CDR2 SYDVKM. The CDR3 covers 14 residues. The J segment lost 0 bases and the V segment lost 2 bases, leaving 0 bases of the junction unmatched. In DNA form, the CDR3 reads TGTGCCAGCAGTTTACAGGGGGCTAACTATGGCTACACCTTC. Protein sequence: CASSLQGANYGYTF.

The sample holds many counts of this clonotype. The V call is TRBV20-1, the J call TRBJ2-1; 13 bases are shared with TRBD2. Germline CDR1 and CDR2: DFQATT and SNEGSKA (reference sequence). Losses at the gene ends were 0 bases for V and 0 bases for J; bases not matched to a gene: 5. The CDR3 has 18 residues. The CDR3 spells CSARDGLAGASSYNEQFF. CDR3 nucleotides: TGCAGTGCTAGAGACGGACTAGCGGGGGCCTCCTCCTACAATGAGCAGTTCTTC.

In its sample, this clonotype was seen many times. This chain uses TRBV12-3 or TRBV12-4 with TRBJ1-5; D is perhaps TRBD1 (5 bases). V lost 2 bases to trimming and J lost 6 bases, with 17 bases between them. The CDR3 loop spans 16 amino acids. DNA for the CDR3: TGTGCCAGCAGTTTACAGGGCCAGGGCCTCACTCAGCCCCAGCATTTT. It encodes CASSLQGQGLTQPQHF.

V gene TRBV24-1 combines with J gene TRBJ2-7; 9 bases line up with TRBD1. Germline values: CDR1 KGHDR, CDR2 SFDVKD. The CDR3 runs 20 residues. V was pared by 4 bases and J by 5 bases, with 23 bases of the junction left unmatched. The CDR3 DNA is TGTGCCACCAGTGACCCACTGACTCCCCCCTGGACAGGGGTCCGTCACGAGCAGTACTTC. It encodes CATSDPLTPPWTGVRHEQYF.

This clonotype was recorded at least ten times. The chain employs TRBV20-1 and TRBJ2-1; a weak D match, TRBD2 (5 bases). Germline CDR1 reads DFQATT; CDR2 reads SNEGSKA (reference sequence). There are 16 residues in the CDR3. V lost 0 bases to trimming and J lost 4 bases, with 16 bases between them. CDR3 nucleotides: TGCAGTGCTAGAGATCCCCTCCGGGGATTATACAATGAGCAGTTCTTC. This gives the protein CSARDPLRGLYNEQFF.

This clonotype was counted ten times or more. The rearrangement uses TRBV12-3 or TRBV12-4 and TRBJ2-7, with a weak D call TRBD2 (5 bases). Between the trimmed V and J ends, which lost 8 bases and 3 bases, there was a span of 14 bases. This CDR3 has 13 amino acids. CDR3 in amino acids: CASGPLAHYEQYF. The CDR3 region has the DNA TGTGCCAGCGGTCCCCTAGCTCACTACGAGCAGTACTTC.

This clonotype was seen repeatedly, ten times or more. The rearrangement joins TRBV12-3 or TRBV12-4 to TRBJ2-1; TRBD2 matches 9 bases. Losses at the gene ends were 7 bases for V and 0 bases for J; bases not matched to a gene: 7. The CDR3 extends over 16 amino acids. The CDR3 nucleotides are TGTGCCAGCAAGGAGAGCGGGGGGCCCTCCTACAATGAGCAGTTCTTC. Its translation is CASKESGGPSYNEQFF.

This clonotype was picked up many times. CDR3 DNA: TGTGCCAGCAGCCCCGGCCGGGACGTCCTGACTTTC. Amino acids: CASSPGRDVLTF. The V call is TRBV7-3, the J call TRBJ2-6; D call uncertain. Trimming cost V 5 bases and J 11 bases, with 10 bases left between them. The CDR3 extends over 12 amino acids. Germline V gene sequence: CDR1 SGHTA, CDR2 FQGTGA.

This clonotype came up once. A single base separates this from a much larger clone, so it may be a read error. The gene calls are TRBV5-1 and TRBJ2-7; 15 bases line up with TRBD2. Germline-derived CDR1 and CDR2 are SGHRS and YFSETQ. The CDR3 consists of 15 residues. Unmatched junction bases numbered 4, after V lost 4 bases and J lost 5 bases. CDR3: CASSVGTSGRHEQYF. The DNA of the CDR3 is TGCGCCAGCAGCGTTGGGACTAGCGGGAGGCACGAGCAGTACTTC.